The clone carrying this T cell receptor beta chain has more than one count but fewer than ten. This sample is part of a study of early T cells in non-severe SARS-CoV-2 infection. Unique molecular identifiers were affixed to single, distinct cDNA molecules. TCRdb processed the 5' RACE reads anew with MiXCR; each CDR3 protein has one entry. The repertoire holds approximately 62,000 distinct CDR3 sequences, with approximately 13% as singletons. V was trimmed by 0 bases and J by 1 base, leaving 11 bases between them. From germline, CDR1 is DFQATT and CDR2 SNEGSKA (reference sequence). The CDR3 length is 15 residues.

The receptor was isolated from an adult who was a healthcare worker with PCR-confirmed SARS-CoV-2 infection or an uninfected control (not recorded which). The sample was whole blood. The rearrangement joins TRBV20-1 to TRBJ2-3; D unclear. CDR3 residues: CSARDHPGRTDTQYF. The CDR3, as DNA: TGCAGTGCTAGAGATCACCCAGGCCGCACAGATACGCAGTATTTT.